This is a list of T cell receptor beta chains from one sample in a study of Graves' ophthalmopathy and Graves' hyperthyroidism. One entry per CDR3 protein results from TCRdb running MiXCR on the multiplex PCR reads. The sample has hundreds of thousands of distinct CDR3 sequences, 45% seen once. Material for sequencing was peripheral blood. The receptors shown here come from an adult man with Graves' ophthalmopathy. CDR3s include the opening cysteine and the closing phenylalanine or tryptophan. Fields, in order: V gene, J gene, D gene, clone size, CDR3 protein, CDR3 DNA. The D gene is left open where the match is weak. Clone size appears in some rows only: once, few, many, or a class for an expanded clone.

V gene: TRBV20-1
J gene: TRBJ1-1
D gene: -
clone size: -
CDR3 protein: CSATKRGMDTEAFF
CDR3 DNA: TGCAGTGCTACGAAACGCGGAATGGACACTGAAGCTTTCTTT

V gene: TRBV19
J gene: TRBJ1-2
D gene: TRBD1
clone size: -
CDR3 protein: CASSVGQGSYGYTF
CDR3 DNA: TGTGCCAGTAGTGTCGGACAGGGGAGCTATGGCTACACCTTC

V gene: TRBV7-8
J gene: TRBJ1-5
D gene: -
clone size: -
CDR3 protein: CASSSTGPNQPQHF
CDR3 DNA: TGTGCCAGCAGCTCCACAGGGCCGAATCAGCCCCAGCATTTT

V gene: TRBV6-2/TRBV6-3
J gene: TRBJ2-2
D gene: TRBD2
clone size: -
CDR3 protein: CASKRLAGERTGELFF
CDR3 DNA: TGTGCCAGCAAAAGGCTAGCGGGAGAAAGGACCGGGGAGCTGTTTTTT

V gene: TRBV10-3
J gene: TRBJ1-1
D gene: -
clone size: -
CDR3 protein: CASTAYRTNTEAFF
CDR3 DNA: TGTGCCAGCACGGCATACAGAACGAACACTGAAGCTTTCTTT

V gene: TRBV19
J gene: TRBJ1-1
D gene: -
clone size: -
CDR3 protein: CASTSRVNTEAFF
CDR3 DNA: TGTGCCAGTACCTCCCGGGTGAACACTGAAGCTTTCTTT

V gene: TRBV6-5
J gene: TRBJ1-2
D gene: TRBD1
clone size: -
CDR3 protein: CASSPTGFYGYTF
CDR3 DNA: TGTGCCAGCAGCCCGACAGGGTTCTATGGCTACACCTTC

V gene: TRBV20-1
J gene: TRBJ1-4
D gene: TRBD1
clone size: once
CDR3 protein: CSAPRTGRDEKLFF
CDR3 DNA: TGCAGTGCTCCACGGACAGGGAGGGATGAAAAACTGTTTTTT

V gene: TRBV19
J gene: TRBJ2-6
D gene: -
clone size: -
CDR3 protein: CASLRSGANVLTF
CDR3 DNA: TGTGCCTCCCTCCGGTCTGGGGCCAACGTCCTGACTTTC

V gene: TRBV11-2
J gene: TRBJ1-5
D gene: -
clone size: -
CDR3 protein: CASSPLLGQPQHF
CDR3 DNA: TGTGCCAGCAGCCCCCTGTTGGGTCAGCCCCAGCATTTT

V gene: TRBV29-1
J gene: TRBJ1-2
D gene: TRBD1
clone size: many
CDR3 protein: CSVDVEQGSGYTF
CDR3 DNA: TGCAGCGTCGACGTAGAACAGGGGAGCGGCTACACCTTC

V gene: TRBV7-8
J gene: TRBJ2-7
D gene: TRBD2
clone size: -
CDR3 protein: CASKLAGGYEQYF
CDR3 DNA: TGTGCCAGTAAACTAGCGGGGGGTTACGAGCAGTACTTC

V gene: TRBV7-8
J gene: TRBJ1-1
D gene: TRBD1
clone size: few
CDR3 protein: CASSPNTGGKTEAFF
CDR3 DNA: TGTGCCAGCAGCCCAAACACAGGGGGCAAGACTGAAGCTTTCTTT